Presented here are 18 T cell receptor beta chains from one specimen sequenced in a study of CD8+ T cells in alopecia areata. Extracted RNA was reverse transcribed, and the resulting cDNA served as sequencing template. Some clones are missing from TCRdb's copy, which holds only in-frame ones; the method was immunoSEQ multiplex PCR. The data contain 130,000 to 150,000 clones, 51% of them singletons. The material was CD4+ T cells sorted from blood, obtained at week 0. The receptors shown here come from a human donor with alopecia areata.

This chain connects TRBV9 to TRBJ2-3, with D possibly TRBD2 on 7 matching bases. Germline loops: CDR1 SGDLS, CDR2 YYNGEE. There are 15 residues in the CDR3. Trimming cost V 4 bases and J 4 bases, with 16 bases left between them. CDR3 nucleotides: TGTGCCAGCAGCCAAGGGGGAGGGCCCCCAGATACGCAGTATTTT. Translated, it gives CASSQGGGPPDTQYF.

The chain uses TRBV11-2 and TRBJ1-1; the match to TRBD1 covers 8 bases. The germline V gene has CDR1 SGHAT and CDR2 FQNNGV. After removal of 4 bases from V and 2 bases from J, the junction contained 6 bases not matched to a gene. This CDR3 contains 15 residues. The CDR3 sequence is CASSSSGQGNTEAFF. Here the CDR3 DNA reads TGTGCCAGCAGCTCCTCCGGACAGGGAAACACTGAAGCTTTCTTT. Complete variable domain (other parts from reference TRBV11-2 and TRBJ1-1): EAGVAQSPRYKIIEKRQSVAFWCNPISGHATLYWYQQILGQGPKLLIQFQNNGVVDDSQLPKDRFSAERLKGVDSTLKIQPAKLEDSAVYLCASSSSGQGNTEAFFGQGTRLTVV.

This clone was detected only a few times. This sequence joins TRBV2 and TRBJ2-7; D gene uncertain. The CDR3 length is 10 residues. Germline CDR1 and CDR2: SNHLY and FYNNEI. V was pared by 5 bases and J by 6 bases, with 5 bases between. Here the CDR3 DNA reads TGTGCCAGCAGTCTTCTCGAGCAGTACTTC. Protein sequence: CASSLLEQYF.

Many counts were recorded for this clone. This chain links TRBV7-2 with TRBJ2-1; D ambiguous. V was cut by 7 bases and J by 7 bases, with 20 bases left in between. The CDR3 spans 15 residues. Per germline, CDR1 SGHTA and CDR2 FQGNSA. CDR3 DNA sequence: TGTGCCAGCAACCCAGGCCTTGCGTGGGGTAATGAGCAGTTCTTC. Translating gives CASNPGLAWGNEQFF. Together with reference TRBV7-2 and TRBJ2-1, the CDR3 gives the full variable domain: GAGVSQSPSNKVTEKGKDVELRCDPISGHTALYWYRQSLGQGLEFLIYFQGNSAPDKSGLPSDRFSAERTGGSVSTLTIQRTQQEDSAVYLCASNPGLAWGNEQFFGPGTRLTVL.

The gene calls are TRBV20-1 and TRBJ2-1, with D perhaps TRBD2 (6 bases). CDR3 length: 9 residues. Trimming took 8 bases from V and 15 from J, leaving 14 bases between them. Per germline, CDR1 DFQATT and CDR2 SNEGSKA (reference sequence). The CDR3 region is CSPSGVRFF. CDR3 sequence (DNA): TGCAGTCCCTCGGGAGTTCGGTTCTTC.

The chain couples TRBV5-1 to TRBJ2-3; D unresolved. Trimming stripped 2 bases from V and 4 bases from J, with 14 bases between. The CDR3 spans 15 residues. From germline, CDR1 is SGHRS and CDR2 YFSETQ. In DNA form, the CDR3 reads TGCGCCAGCAGCTTCAGAGTTTTTGGCGCAGATACGCAGTATTTT. This gives the protein CASSFRVFGADTQYF.

The V call is TRBV28, the J call TRBJ2-1; D may be TRBD2 (6 bases). V lost 3 bases and J 8 bases, leaving 17 bases between the germline ends. Per germline, CDR1 MDHEN and CDR2 SYDVKM. The CDR3 consists of 15 residues. In DNA form, the CDR3 reads TGTGCCAGCAGTTTTGTCGGGGACCCGGGAGATGAGCAGTTCTTC. As protein: CASSFVGDPGDEQFF.

This clone was observed a handful of times. The chain uses TRBV29-1 and TRBJ1-1; D gene uncertain. Germline assignment: CDR1 SQVTM and CDR2 ANQGSEA. V gave up 6 bases and J gave up 3 bases, with 11 bases separating them. This CDR3 contains 12 residues. CDR3 nucleotide sequence: TGCAGCGTAGTAAGGTTTTACACTGAAGCTTTCTTT. It yields the protein CSVVRFYTEAFF.

The chain recombines TRBV7-9 with TRBJ2-5; 13 bases match TRBD2. The germline V gene encodes CDR1 SEHNR and CDR2 FQNEAQ (reference sequence). V lost 5 bases and J lost 2; bases outside the gene matches: 11. This CDR3 region has 18 residues. The CDR3 region is CASSPTRTSGSGQETQYF. CDR3 nucleotide sequence: TGTGCCAGCAGCCCCACGAGGACTAGCGGGAGTGGTCAAGAGACCCAGTACTTC.

This clone was observed many times. Other nucleotide sequences from this sample produce the same CDR3. V and J are TRBV30 and TRBJ2-7, with D unresolved. Germline CDR1 and CDR2: GTSNPN and SVGIG (reference sequence). The germline V and J ends were trimmed by 0 bases and 4 bases, with 7 bases remaining between them. The CDR3 contains 12 residues. CDR3 protein: CAWSVGGYEQYF. In DNA, the CDR3 is TGTGCCTGGAGTGTAGGTGGGTACGAGCAGTACTTC.

The chain is built from TRBV14 and TRBJ2-5, with D uncertain. CDR1 SGHDN and CDR2 FVKESK come from the germline V gene. V lost 1 base and J lost 2, with 8 bases in between. This CDR3 is 14 amino acids long. DNA for the CDR3: TGTGCCAGCAGCCAAGTGGCCAGTCAAGAGACCCAGTACTTC. Its protein is CASSQVASQETQYF.

The V call is TRBV28, the J call TRBJ2-5; D is possibly TRBD2 (5 bases). Trimming shortened V by 8 bases and J by 5 bases, and 15 bases separated the two germline ends. CDR1 MDHEN and CDR2 SYDVKM come from the germline V gene. CDR3 size: 13 residues. This chain's CDR3 is CASRGGLEETQYF. The CDR3 DNA reads TGTGCCAGCCGCGGCGGGCTAGAGGAGACCCAGTACTTC.

This clone has more than one count but fewer than ten. This chain uses TRBV11-3 with TRBJ2-1; D not certain. Trimming shortened V by 0 bases and J by 9 bases, and 9 bases separated the two germline ends. The CDR3 contains 13 residues. Germline CDR1 is SGHNT and CDR2 is YENEEA. The DNA of the CDR3 is TGTGCCAGCAGCTTAGATACCCGGCGTGAGCAGTTCTTC. Its translation is CASSLDTRREQFF.

The V and J genes are TRBV29-1 and TRBJ1-2; perhaps TRBD1 as D (5 bases). Between the trimmed V and J ends, which lost 6 bases and 6 bases, there was a span of 20 bases. Germline assignment: CDR1 SQVTM and CDR2 ANQGSEA. CDR3 length: 14 amino acids. DNA of the CDR3: TGCAGCGTCCTTCCGTCGGGCAGGGAGAATGGCTACACCTTC. Protein sequence: CSVLPSGRENGYTF.

This CDR3 reads CAWSDPRGTQYF. The CDR3 region has the DNA TGTGCCTGGAGTGACCCCCGGGGGACCCAGTACTTC. The gene calls are TRBV30 and TRBJ2-5; a possible D gene is TRBD2 (5 bases). V gave up 1 base and J gave up 7 bases, with 10 bases separating them. The CDR3 loop spans 12 amino acids. The germline CDR1 and CDR2 sequences are GTSNPN and SVGIG (reference sequence).

The rearrangement links TRBV10-3 to TRBJ2-7; the D is unclear. This CDR3 has 13 residues. V was clipped by 8 bases and J by 3 bases, with 14 bases between them. Germline CDR1 ENHRY, CDR2 SYGVKD. The CDR3 DNA is TGTGCCATCGGCCCGGCCGGAGTCTACGAGCAGTACTTC. Its translation: CAIGPAGVYEQYF.

This rearrangement joins TRBV2 to TRBJ1-2; D not certain. This CDR3 contains 14 residues. The germline V gene encodes CDR1 SNHLY and CDR2 FYNNEI. V shed 5 bases and J shed 8 bases, with 18 bases lying between them. The CDR3 region is CASSQKADQGGYTF. The CDR3 DNA follows: TGTGCCAGCAGTCAAAAAGCGGATCAAGGCGGCTACACCTTC.

This chain links TRBV5-1 with TRBJ2-6; D unclear. The CDR3 runs 19 residues. The germline V gene has CDR1 SGHRS and CDR2 YFSETQ. Deletions cut 2 bases from V and 0 bases from J, with 18 bases between. CDR3 sequence: CASSFNMYRTGSGANVLTF. The CDR3 DNA is TGCGCCAGCAGCTTTAATATGTACAGAACCGGCTCTGGGGCCAACGTCCTGACTTTC.